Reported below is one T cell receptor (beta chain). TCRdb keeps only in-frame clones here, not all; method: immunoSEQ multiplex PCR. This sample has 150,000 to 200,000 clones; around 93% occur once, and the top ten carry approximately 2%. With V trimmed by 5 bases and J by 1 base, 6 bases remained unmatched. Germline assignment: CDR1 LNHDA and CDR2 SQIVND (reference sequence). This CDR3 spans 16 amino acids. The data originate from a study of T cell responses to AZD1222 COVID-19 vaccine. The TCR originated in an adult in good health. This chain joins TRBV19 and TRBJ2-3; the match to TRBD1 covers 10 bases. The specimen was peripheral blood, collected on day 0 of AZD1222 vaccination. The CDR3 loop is CASSPRQGAGTDTQYF. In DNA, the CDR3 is TGTGCCAGTAGTCCAAGACAGGGGGCAGGCACAGATACGCAGTATTTT. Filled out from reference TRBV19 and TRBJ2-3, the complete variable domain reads DGGITQSPKYLFRKEGQNVTLSCEQNLNHDAMYWYRQDPGQGLRLIYYSQIVNDFQKGDIAEGYSVSREKKESFPLTVTSAQKNPTAFYLCASSPRQGAGTDTQYFGPGTRLTVL.